This T cell receptor (beta chain) emerged from a study of chemoradiotherapy in HPV16-positive cancers. Whole-study results and caveats: Non-HPV-specific T cells did not expand in tumors during treatment, whereas candidate HPV-specific clones and E7-related motifs did. HPV-specific T cells were functionally defined from only a couple of HPV16-positive patients.

Sequencing used immunoSEQ multiplex PCR; TCRdb keeps in-frame clones, though not all of them. Here the sample spans about 5,000 clones, about 92% being singletons. Concerning this clone: The antigen is undetermined.

V was pared by 0 bases and J by 8 bases, with 11 bases between. The CDR3 length is 13 residues. Germline V gene data show CDR1 as SGHNT and CDR2 as YYREEE (reference sequence). Repeated repertoire sampling spanned the course of chemoradiotherapy. The J gene is TRBJ1-2, the V gene TRBV5-4; possible D gene TRBD1, 5 bases. The sample was taken from a patient who underwent chemoradiotherapy. This TCR was sampled from a human donor with HPV-associated anogenital cancer. The CDR3 loop is CASSLVGGDGYTF. The CDR3 nucleotides are TGTGCCAGCAGCTTGGTTGGGGGAGACGGCTACACCTTC.